The clone carrying this T cell receptor (beta chain) turned up a few times. The antigen is unknown. PCR was performed a second time for 7 to 11 cycles using a sample-barcoded 5' primer and a J-beta primer mix. A template-switch adaptor that had 12 random nucleotides put a tag on each cDNA molecule. TCRdb re-derived calls from the 5' RACE reads in MiXCR, one entry per CDR3 protein. The sample lists 550,000 to 700,000 distinct CDR3 sequences, 25% to 30% occurring once. This sample is part of a study of blood T cells in healthy people across ages. Background on the study: Through template switching, about one barcoded beta molecule was captured per two T cells, as measured in model experiments.

General study points: Across samples, TCR beta diversity tracked strongly with naive T cell percentage. Because sorting was not performed, PBMCs prevented conclusive naive versus antigen-experienced comparison.

The CDR3 runs to 13 residues. Germline V gene sequence: CDR1 SGHRS, CDR2 YFSETQ. The V end lost 4 bases, the J end lost 4 bases, and 9 bases lay between the germline ends. The V call is TRBV5-1, the J call TRBJ1-5; D is unresolved. This receptor was identified in a woman in her 70s in good health. Sequencing was carried out using blood. DNA for the CDR3: TGCGCCAGCAGCCAAGAACCGAATCAGCCCCAGCATTTT. Translated, it gives CASSQEPNQPQHF.